Presented here are 3 T cell receptor beta chains from one specimen sequenced in a study of T cells in Graves' hyperthyroidism and ophthalmopathy. Researchers took RNA transcripts and amplified the TCR beta CDR3 regions from them. A first-round RT-PCR of the TCR CDR3 used the HTBI primer set. One entry per CDR3 protein, called by TCRdb with MiXCR from the multiplex PCR reads. This sample has approximately 600,000 distinct CDR3 sequences, with approximately 15% found just once. The material sequenced was blood. The receptors here all came from a woman aged 18-35 years with Graves' ophthalmopathy.

This clonotype was found a few times. The chain combines TRBV28 with TRBJ1-3; D is unresolved. The CDR3 runs 13 residues. Germline assignment: CDR1 MDHEN and CDR2 SYDVKM. With 6 bases removed from V and 4 bases from J, the gap between germline ends came to 10 bases. The CDR3 DNA reads TGTGCCAGCAGATACCGGGAAGGAAACACCATATATTTT. Its protein is CASRYREGNTIYF. Looking up the rest from reference TRBV28 and TRBJ1-3 gives the full variable domain: DVKVTQSSRYLVKRTGEKVFLECVQDMDHENMFWYRQDPGLGLRLIYFSYDVKMKEKGDIPEGYSVSREKKERFSLILESASTNQTSMYLCASRYREGNTIYFGEGSWLTVV.

The rearrangement links TRBV30 to TRBJ1-6, with unresolved D. From germline, CDR1 is GTSNPN and CDR2 SVGIG (reference sequence). CDR3 length: 14 residues. The V end was cut by 2 bases, the J end by 8 bases, with 13 bases between. The CDR3 reads CAWSNTHRDSPLHF. The CDR3 DNA follows: TGTGCCTGGAGTAACACGCACAGAGATTCACCCCTCCACTTT.

Comment on this clonotype: Being one base from a much bigger clone, this may be a read error. The gene calls are TRBV18 and TRBJ2-5, with a tentative D call TRBD1 (5 bases). The DNA end is a closer match to TRBJ2-1, so the J assignment may be wrong. CDR3 size: 14 residues. Germline CDR1 KGHSH, CDR2 LQKENI. CDR3 DNA sequence: TGTGCCAGCTCGAGTGACAGTCGCCAAGAGACCCAGTTCTTC. Its protein product is CASSSDSRQETQFF.